The 13 T cell receptor beta chains in this list originate from one sample, sequenced in a study of T-cell memory formation after mild COVID-19. TCRdb redid the calling of the 5' RACE reads with MiXCR, one entry per CDR3 protein. The sample has around 250,000 distinct CDR3 sequences, approximately 16% seen once. Sequencing was performed on PBMCs or a T cell subset sorted from them (not recorded which). These receptors originate from a man aged 18 to 29 who had mild COVID-19 (a few samples of this study predate the infection). Cell type and time point are not known.

V gene TRBV24-1 combines with J gene TRBJ2-7; D gene ambiguous. The V end lost 9 bases, the J end lost 3 bases, and 17 bases lay between the germline ends. This CDR3 contains 14 residues. Per germline, CDR1 KGHDR and CDR2 SFDVKD. The CDR3 DNA is TGTGCCACCGGAGACGGTGTCCACTTCTACGAGCAGTACTTC. Its protein is CATGDGVHFYEQYF.

The chain links TRBV9 to TRBJ2-1, with TRBD1 matching over 8 bases. The V segment lost 4 bases and the J segment 9 bases; nucleotides outside the gene matches: 9. CDR3 length: 14 amino acids. The V gene's germline CDR1 is SGDLS and CDR2 YYNGEE. CDR3 DNA: TGTGCCAGCAGCCCAGAGGTCAGGGGGCGTGAGCAGTTCTTC. Protein product: CASSPEVRGREQFF.

The V and J genes are TRBV7-9 and TRBJ2-6, with D unclear. The V end was cut by 1 base, the J end by 0 bases, with 10 bases between. CDR3 size: 17 residues. Germline V CDR1 and CDR2: SEHNR, FQNEAQ (reference sequence). The CDR3 DNA is TGTGCCAGCAGCTTAGGGCACTCCTTCTCTGGGGCCAACGTCCTGACTTTC. It specifies CASSLGHSFSGANVLTF.

This clonotype has just a few counts. The gene calls are TRBV5-1 and TRBJ2-1; possibly TRBD1 for D (7 bases). With 4 bases removed from V and 13 bases from J, the gap between germline ends came to 18 bases. The CDR3 loop spans 13 amino acids. Germline CDR1 reads SGHRS; CDR2 reads YFSETQ. The CDR3 reads CASSGRDRDSQFF. The CDR3 bases are TGCGCCAGCAGCGGGCGGGATCGGGACAGCCAGTTCTTC.

This clonotype showed up just a few times. The chain combines TRBV7-2 with TRBJ1-4, with 10 bases that match TRBD1. The CDR3 runs to 15 residues. The V segment lost 3 bases and the J segment 7 bases; nucleotides outside the gene matches: 5. Germline V gene data show CDR1 as SGHTA and CDR2 as FQGNSA. DNA for the CDR3: TGTGCCAGCAGCTTGAGACAGGGGGCAGTTGAAAAACTGTTTTTT. Translating gives CASSLRQGAVEKLFF.

The chain carries TRBV30 and TRBJ1-1; TRBD1 might be the D (6 bases). CDR1 and CDR2 (germline): GTSNPN, SVGIG (reference sequence). V was trimmed by 5 bases and J by 7 bases, leaving 14 bases between them. The CDR3 consists of 12 residues. CDR3 bases: TGTGCCTGGGCCCGGACAGTGGTTGAAGCTTTCTTT. As protein: CAWARTVVEAFF. Based on the CDR3 plus reference TRBV30 and TRBJ1-1, the full variable domain is SQTIHQWPATLVQPVGSPLSLECTVEGTSNPNLYWYRQAAGRGLQLLFYSVGIGQISSEVPQNLSASRPQDRQFILSSKKLLLSDSGFYLCAWARTVVEAFFGQGTRLTVV.

The J gene is TRBJ2-3, the V gene TRBV20-1, with TRBD2 identical over 9 bases. CDR3 length: 17 amino acids. Germline assignment: CDR1 DFQATT and CDR2 SNEGSKA (reference sequence). J lost 4 bases, V lost 0 bases, and 11 bases had no gene match. This CDR3 reads CSARDRLAGGPPDTQYF. The CDR3 DNA sequence: TGCAGTGCTAGAGATCGGCTTGCGGGGGGGCCCCCAGATACGCAGTATTTT.

This clonotype showed up just a few times. The chain recombines TRBV6-2 or TRBV6-3 with TRBJ1-1; 7 positions agree with TRBD1. Germline values: CDR1 MNHEY, CDR2 SVGEGT. J was trimmed by 5 bases and V by 6 bases; bases with no gene match: 9. This CDR3 is 14 amino acids long. This CDR3 is CASSRQGERTEAFF. As DNA, the CDR3 is TGTGCCAGCAGCCGGCAGGGGGAGCGGACTGAAGCTTTCTTT.

This clonotype turned up a few times. V usage is TRBV10-2 and J usage is TRBJ2-2, with unresolved D. The CDR3 has 18 amino acids. Trimming cost V 2 bases and J 0 bases, with 16 bases left between them. CDR1 and CDR2 from the germline V gene are WSHSY and SAAADI. CDR3 protein: CASSEDLLSGPNTGELFF. The CDR3 DNA reads as TGCGCCAGCAGTGAGGACTTATTATCGGGCCCGAACACCGGGGAGCTGTTTTTT.

The chain links TRBV4-3 to TRBJ1-2; D not certain. The length of the CDR3 is 16 residues. Trimming took 0 bases from V and 2 from J, leaving 13 bases between them. Germline-derived CDR1 and CDR2 are LGHNA and YSLEER. The CDR3 DNA is TGCGCCAGCAGCCAAGATTTCCCGGGGAGCAACTATGGCTACACCTTC. This encodes CASSQDFPGSNYGYTF.

The J gene is TRBJ2-3, the V gene TRBV25-1, with TRBD1 as a possible D gene (5 bases). Germline lookup yields CDR1 MGHDK and CDR2 SYGVNS. V lost 3 bases to trimming and J lost 1 base, with 8 bases between them. This CDR3 has 14 amino acids. The CDR3 DNA reads TGTGCCAGCAGTGAGCCCAGGGGCACAGATACGCAGTATTTT. This sequence encodes CASSEPRGTDTQYF.

This clonotype has just a few counts. This chain uses TRBV10-3 with TRBJ2-3, with 8 nucleotides matching TRBD2. CDR3 length equals 15 residues. Germline V gives CDR1 ENHRY, CDR2 SYGVKD. J gave up 2 bases and V 6 bases, and 7 bases lay outside the gene matches. The CDR3 reads CAIRRGALPTDTQYF. CDR3 coding DNA: TGTGCCATCAGGCGGGGGGCCCTCCCCACAGATACGCAGTATTTT.

V usage is TRBV28 and J usage is TRBJ1-5, with a tentative D call TRBD1 (5 bases). Germline assignment: CDR1 MDHEN and CDR2 SYDVKM. The germline V and J ends were trimmed by 8 bases and 5 bases, with 16 bases remaining between them. This CDR3 has 14 residues. In nucleotides, the CDR3 is TGTGCCAGCTTAGTAGGGGAGGGTTATCAGCCCCAGCATTTT. Its protein is CASLVGEGYQPQHF.